One sample yielded the 29 T cell receptor beta chains listed below, sequenced in a study of metastatic and nonmetastatic thyroid tumors. MiXCR was used by TCRdb to re-call the PCR reads. The top ten clones hold 10% to 13% of a sample with tens of thousands of clones, 18% of them seen once. Ahead of thyroid surgery, no patient had received treatment of any kind. Sequences were obtained from blood. All receptors come from a female donor with papillary thyroid cancer or a benign thyroid nodule (not recorded which). Some clones in this sample may be carry-over from other donors' samples.

This rearrangement joins TRBV11-1 to TRBJ2-1; the D is unclear. Germline V lookup: CDR1 SGHAT, CDR2 FQDESV (reference sequence). V lost 5 bases and J lost 4, with 18 bases in between. This CDR3 region has 16 residues. This CDR3 is CASSLSLRIRYNEQFF. DNA for the CDR3: TGTGCCAGCAGCCTAAGTTTGAGGATTAGGTACAATGAGCAGTTCTTC.

In its sample, this clone was seen many times. The chain uses TRBV2 and TRBJ2-1, with D unresolved. The V end lost 6 bases, the J end lost 6 bases, and 15 bases lay between the germline ends. The length of the CDR3 is 14 residues. The germline V gene encodes CDR1 SNHLY and CDR2 FYNNEI. The CDR3 region has the DNA TGTGCCAGCAGACCCACTTATTGGAGCAATGAGCAGTTCTTC. It codes for CASRPTYWSNEQFF.

At least ten counts were recorded for this clone. This sequence joins TRBV7-2 and TRBJ1-5; the D gene is possibly TRBD1 (6 bases). Germline lookup yields CDR1 SGHTA and CDR2 FQGNSA. CDR3 length: 17 amino acids. The germline V and J ends were trimmed by 5 bases and 0 bases, with 17 bases remaining between them. The CDR3 reads CASSRRFTGLSNQPQHF. Here the CDR3 DNA reads TGTGCCAGCAGCCGTCGATTTACAGGGCTTAGCAATCAGCCCCAGCATTTT. The full variable domain, completed using reference TRBV7-2 and TRBJ1-5, is GAGVSQSPSNKVTEKGKDVELRCDPISGHTALYWYRQSLGQGLEFLIYFQGNSAPDKSGLPSDRFSAERTGGSVSTLTIQRTQQEDSAVYLCASSRRFTGLSNQPQHFGDGTRLSIL.

In this sample, this clone turned up many times. This chain connects TRBV28 to TRBJ2-7; D is possibly TRBD2 (5 bases). This CDR3 has 15 amino acids. CDR1 MDHEN and CDR2 SYDVKM come from the germline V gene. V lost 3 bases, J lost 3 bases, and 15 bases lay in between. In DNA, the CDR3 is TGTGCCAGCAGTTTTGGAGCTAGCAAGCACTACGAGCAGTACTTC. Translation gives CASSFGASKHYEQYF.

The table lists this clone with many counts. The CDR3 coding sequence is TGCAGTGCCAATGACCCGGGACAGGGGAAGGGAACTGAAGCTTTCTTT. As protein: CSANDPGQGKGTEAFF. The chain is built from TRBV20-1 and TRBJ1-1; 10 nucleotides line up with TRBD1. V was clipped by 6 bases and J by 5 bases; unmatched bases: 15. The germline V gene has CDR1 DFQATT and CDR2 SNEGSKA (reference sequence). This CDR3 comprises 16 residues.

This clone was detected only a few times. The V call is TRBV27, the J call TRBJ2-7; 7 nucleotides agree with TRBD2. The CDR3 consists of 15 residues. V shed 5 bases and J 6 bases; nucleotides not matched to a gene: 13. Germline V gene lookup returns CDR1 MNHEY and CDR2 SMNVEV (reference sequence). The CDR3 DNA sequence: TGTGCCAGCAGTCCTTCTCCGGGGGGATGCTTCGAGCAGTACTTC. This codes for CASSPSPGGCFEQYF.

In this sample, this clone turned up many times. J is TRBJ2-1 and V is TRBV24-1; 7 nucleotides match TRBD1. The V segment lost 4 bases and the J segment 4 bases; nucleotides outside the gene matches: 6. Per the germline V gene, CDR1 is KGHDR and CDR2 is SFDVKD. CDR3 length: 15 amino acids. CDR3 sequence: CATSEVSRGYNEQFF. CDR3 bases: TGTGCCACCAGTGAGGTCAGCAGGGGGTACAATGAGCAGTTCTTC.

This clone was seen ten or more times. The rearrangement joins TRBV5-1 to TRBJ2-7; D may be TRBD1 or TRBD2 (5 bases each). Looked up from germline, CDR1 is SGHRS and CDR2 is YFSETQ. The CDR3 is 16 amino acids. V was shortened by 0 bases and J by 2 bases, with 15 bases between the two germline ends. The CDR3 reads CASSLAAGMGPYEQYF. The CDR3 DNA sequence: TGCGCCAGCAGCTTGGCCGCAGGGATGGGACCCTACGAGCAGTACTTC. Full variable domain (missing parts from reference TRBV5-1 and TRBJ2-7): KAGVTQTPRYLIKTRGQQVTLSCSPISGHRSVSWYQQTPGQGLQFLFEYFSETQRNKGNFPGRFSGRQFSNSRSEMNVSTLELGDSALYLCASSLAAGMGPYEQYFGPGTRLTVT.

This clone was seen repeatedly, ten times or more. The chain carries TRBV9 and TRBJ2-1; 12 nucleotides agree with TRBD2. Germline trimming cut 1 base from V and 8 bases from J; bases unmatched to any gene: 4. Germline CDR1 is SGDLS and CDR2 is YYNGEE. The CDR3 totals 15 residues. In DNA form, the CDR3 reads TGTGCCAGCAGCGTACTAGCGGGGGGGCGAGATGAGCAGTTCTTC. Encoded protein: CASSVLAGGRDEQFF. Supplemented by reference TRBV9 and TRBJ2-1, the full variable domain reads DSGVTQTPKHLITATGQRVTLRCSPRSGDLSVYWYQQSLDQGLQFLIQYYNGEERAKGNILERFSAQQFPDLHSELNLSSLELGDSALYFCASSVLAGGRDEQFFGPGTRLTVL.

This chain uses TRBV11-3 with TRBJ2-2; D is perhaps TRBD1 or TRBD2 (6 bases each). Trimming took 5 bases from V and 7 from J, leaving 14 bases between them. Germline CDR1 SGHNT, CDR2 YENEEA. This CDR3 region has 14 residues. The CDR3 region has the DNA TGTGCCAGCAGCATCCGGGGGCGAAACGGGGAGCTGTTTTTT. It codes for CASSIRGRNGELFF.

This clone was detected ten times or more. This rearrangement joins TRBV20-1 to TRBJ2-6, with 10 positions matching TRBD2. CDR1 DFQATT and CDR2 SNEGSKA come from the germline V gene (reference sequence). V shed 3 bases and J 1 base; nucleotides not matched to a gene: 6. The CDR3 runs 17 residues. In DNA, the CDR3 is TGCAGTGCTAGGAGCGGGGGGGCCGGTTCTGGGGCCAACGTCCTGACTTTC. Protein sequence: CSARSGGAGSGANVLTF.

The chain recombines TRBV4-2 with TRBJ2-2; D not certain. Trimming removed 3 bases from V and 5 bases from J, with 13 bases in between. This CDR3 has 15 residues. Germline V gives CDR1 LGHNA, CDR2 YNFKEQ. The CDR3 protein is CASSHGCQNTGELFF. Written as DNA, the CDR3 is TGTGCCAGCAGCCATGGGTGCCAAAATACCGGGGAGCTGTTTTTT.

This clone occurred many times. A read error may be the cause here, since a much bigger clone is one base away. The chain is built from TRBV28 and TRBJ2-3; D remains ambiguous. Germline-derived CDR1 and CDR2 are MDHEN and SYDVKM. This CDR3 contains 17 residues. The V end lost 2 bases, the J end lost 0 bases, and 15 bases lay between the germline ends. CDR3 DNA: TGTGCCAGCAGTTTAGCAAGCGACGGCCAGAGCACAGATACGCAGTATTTT. Translating gives CASSLASDGQSTDTQYF.

The sample holds many counts of this clone. The J gene is TRBJ2-3, the V gene TRBV5-1, with 8 bases aligning to TRBD2. The CDR3 is 13 amino acids. After removal of 0 bases from V and 6 bases from J, the junction contained 0 bases not matched to a gene. The germline gives CDR1 SGHRS, CDR2 YFSETQ. The chain's CDR3 is CASSLGGRDTQYF. Here the CDR3 DNA reads TGCGCCAGCAGCTTGGGCGGGAGGGATACGCAGTATTTT.

The V and J genes are TRBV3-1 and TRBJ2-7, with D unclear. From germline, CDR1 is LGHDT and CDR2 YNNKEL (reference sequence). Between the trimmed V and J ends, which lost 1 base and 3 bases, there was a span of 13 bases. The CDR3 runs to 15 residues. The CDR3 loop reads CASSQGVRFDYEQYF. The CDR3 coding sequence is TGTGCCAGCAGCCAAGGAGTCAGATTCGACTACGAGCAGTACTTC.

On this clone: The CDR3 does not end in the conserved phenylalanine or tryptophan, so this is likely a read error. The J gene is TRBJ2-7, the V gene TRBV28; no clear D gene. Germline lookup yields CDR1 MDHEN and CDR2 SYDVKM. CDR3 size: 11 residues. This CDR3 reads CASSSSYEQYS. CDR3 nucleotides: TGTGCCAGTAGTTCTTCCTACGAGCAGTACTCC.

CDR3 bases: TGTGCCAGCAGTGGGTCCCACACGGGACTAGCGACCGACAGCGGGGAGCTGTTTTTT. It translates to CASSGSHTGLATDSGELFF. This rearrangement joins TRBV2 to TRBJ2-2; the match to TRBD2 covers 10 bases. This CDR3 has 19 amino acids. Germline lookup yields CDR1 SNHLY and CDR2 FYNNEI. Losses at the gene ends were 4 bases for V and 7 bases for J; bases not matched to a gene: 18.

This clone was seen many times. The rearrangement joins TRBV19 to TRBJ2-7; a possible D gene is TRBD1 (5 bases). V was trimmed by 3 bases and J by 13 bases, leaving 16 bases between them. Per the germline V gene, CDR1 is LNHDA and CDR2 is SQIVND (reference sequence). This CDR3 spans 12 amino acids. The DNA for the CDR3 is TGTGCCAGTAGTATGACCACAGGTTCCCTTTACTTC. Translating it yields CASSMTTGSLYF.

This clone was recorded many times. The chain has TRBV5-1 and TRBJ2-1, with 7 positions matching TRBD1. Per germline, CDR1 SGHRS and CDR2 YFSETQ. This CDR3 is 15 amino acids long. V trimming: 3 bases; J trimming: 10 bases; junction bases outside the gene matches: 13. The CDR3 sequence is CASSSDRETQSEQFF. The CDR3 region has the DNA TGCGCCAGCAGCTCAGACAGGGAGACACAATCGGAGCAGTTCTTC.

Concerning this clone itself: It may be a read error: a sequence one base away is much more abundant. CDR3 nucleotide sequence: TGCAGTTGCGATGGCACAGATACGCAGTATTTT. It translates to CSCDGTDTQYF. The chain combines TRBV20-1 with TRBJ2-3, with D unresolved. Germline CDR1 reads DFQATT; CDR2 reads SNEGSKA (reference sequence). V lost 8 bases to trimming and J lost 1 base, with 7 bases between them. The CDR3 covers 11 residues.

Comments on this clone: A much more abundant neighbour one base away suggests this may be a read error. The chain joins TRBV29-1 to TRBJ1-1, with D unclear. Germline assignment: CDR1 SQVTM and CDR2 ANQGSEA. The CDR3 is 11 residues long. The ends were cut back, 4 bases at V and 7 bases at J, with 10 bases in the middle. CDR3 amino acids: CSVGGYNEAFF. CDR3 coding DNA: TGCAGCGTTGGAGGTTACAATGAAGCTTTCTTT. Filled out from reference TRBV29-1 and TRBJ1-1, the complete variable domain reads SAVISQKPSRDICQRGTSLTIQCQVDSQVTMMFWYRQQPGQSLTLIATANQGSEATYESGFVIDKFPISRPNLTFSTLTVSNMSPEDSSIYLCSVGGYNEAFFGQGTRLTVV.

A remark on this clone: A much larger clone lies a single base off, so this may be a read error. It is likely a read error, because the conserved phenylalanine at the end of the CDR3 is missing. The V call is TRBV5-8, the J call TRBJ1-1; 7 bases agree with TRBD1. The germline V gene encodes CDR1 SGHTS and CDR2 YDEGEE. The CDR3 is made up of 15 amino acids. V trimming: 4 bases; J trimming: 5 bases; junction bases outside the gene matches: 11. The CDR3 sequence: CASSHATGARTEAFL. DNA of the CDR3: TGTGCCAGCAGCCACGCTACAGGGGCCAGAACTGAAGCTTTCCTT.

This clone was counted at least ten times. The CDR3 loop reads CSARDLGQGAGEKLFF. Written as DNA, the CDR3 is TGCAGTGCTAGAGATCTCGGCCAGGGGGCGGGGGAAAAACTGTTTTTT. The chain carries TRBV20-1 and TRBJ1-4; TRBD1 aligns across 8 bases. V gave up 0 bases and J gave up 8 bases; unmatched junction bases: 11. From germline, CDR1 is DFQATT and CDR2 SNEGSKA (reference sequence). The CDR3 covers 16 residues.

In this sample, this clone turned up many times. The gene calls are TRBV29-1 and TRBJ1-1, with D unclear. Germline V CDR1 and CDR2: SQVTM, ANQGSEA. V gave up 6 bases and J gave up 2 bases, with 10 bases separating them. The CDR3 is 12 amino acids. The CDR3 reads CSVASGNTEAFF. The CDR3 coding sequence is TGCAGCGTCGCATCGGGCAACACTGAAGCTTTCTTT.

This clone was counted at least ten times. The chain couples TRBV3-1 to TRBJ1-4, with D unclear. V was cut by 3 bases and J by 0 bases, with 5 bases left in between. The CDR3 consists of 14 residues. The germline V gene encodes CDR1 LGHDT and CDR2 YNNKEL (reference sequence). CDR3: CASSQDATNEKLFF. DNA for the CDR3: TGTGCCAGCAGCCAGGATGCAACTAATGAAAAACTGTTTTTT.

This clone was counted ten times or more. This chain uses TRBV28 with TRBJ1-5; 7 nucleotides agree with TRBD1. The CDR3 covers 16 residues. Trimming at V came to 5 bases and at J to 4 bases, leaving 11 bases not matched to a gene. Per the germline V gene, CDR1 is MDHEN and CDR2 is SYDVKM. The CDR3 protein is CASSPAGRGPNQPQHF. CDR3 nucleotide sequence: TGTGCCAGCAGTCCCGCCGGTAGGGGGCCTAATCAGCCCCAGCATTTT.

Worth noting for this clone: This clone may be a read error of a much larger clone one base away. Additional DNA sequences in this sample encode the identical CDR3. The chain couples TRBV20-1 to TRBJ1-1; D possibly corresponds to TRBD1 (6 bases). The CDR3 consists of 12 residues. The V gene's germline CDR1 is DFQATT and CDR2 SNEGSKA (reference sequence). This CDR3 reads CRAQGANTEAFF. The CDR3 region has the DNA TGCAGAGCACAGGGTGCGAACACTGAAGCTTTCTTT.

This clone came up many times. The chain links TRBV19 to TRBJ2-1; the match to TRBD2 covers 7 bases. The CDR3 spans 15 residues. Germline V lookup: CDR1 LNHDA, CDR2 SQIVND (reference sequence). After removal of 3 bases from V and 7 bases from J, the junction contained 9 bases not matched to a gene. The CDR3 protein is CASSIRRREYNEQFF. In nucleotides, the CDR3 is TGTGCCAGTAGTATTCGAAGGCGGGAGTATAATGAGCAGTTCTTC.

This clone was observed a few times. This sequence joins TRBV24-1 and TRBJ2-2; TRBD1 is a possible D gene (5 bases). Germline V gene sequence: CDR1 KGHDR, CDR2 SFDVKD. The CDR3 is made up of 15 amino acids. The ends were cut back, 4 bases at V and 7 bases at J, with 15 bases in the middle. CDR3 bases: TGTGCCACCAGTGAAAACAGGATCTACAGCGGGGAGCTGTTTTTT. The encoded protein is CATSENRIYSGELFF.